These 24 T cell receptor beta chains came from one sample sequenced in a study of radiation and T cells in renal cell carcinoma. As to time point: blood 4 weeks post-SBRT, at nephrectomy. Treatment described: 15 Gy SBRT to primary tumor, nephrectomy 4 weeks later. TCRdb's table, derived via immunoSEQ multiplex PCR, lists solely in-frame clones and lacks some. The data show about 74,000 clones, with roughly 87% seen just once and about 5.8% held by the top ten. The source was blood, collected from a patient whose treatment included radiotherapy and nephrectomy. The receptors were gathered from a woman aged 70-85 years with renal cell carcinoma.

J is TRBJ2-7 and V is TRBV19; TRBD1 aligns across 9 bases. Germline V lookup: CDR1 LNHDA, CDR2 SQIVND (reference sequence). The ends lost 0 bases at V and 5 bases at J; junction bases unmatched: 5. There are 15 residues in the CDR3. The CDR3 nucleotides are TGTGCCAGTAGTATAGACCGGACAGGGGCGGACGAGCAGTACTTC. It specifies CASSIDRTGADEQYF.

This chain joins TRBV5-1 and TRBJ1-1, with 9 bases lining up with TRBD1. The CDR3 contains 15 residues. Germline CDR1 SGHRS, CDR2 YFSETQ. The J segment lost 4 bases and the V segment lost 0 bases, leaving 4 bases of the junction unmatched. The CDR3 DNA reads TGCGCCAGCAGCTTGGGGACAGGGGAGGGCACTGAAGCTTTCTTT. Protein product: CASSLGTGEGTEAFF.

DNA of the CDR3: TGCGCCAGCAGCCAAGGGACTAGCGGGAAAAACATTCAGTACTTC. Protein product: CASSQGTSGKNIQYF. The chain has TRBV4-3 and TRBJ2-4, with 11 positions matching TRBD2. Germline values: CDR1 LGHNA, CDR2 YSLEER. This CDR3 spans 15 amino acids. V lost 1 base and J lost 4; bases outside the gene matches: 0.

Judged by abundance, this clone is large. The chain has TRBV18 and TRBJ2-7; D might be TRBD1 (5 bases). The CDR3 loop spans 14 amino acids. Germline values: CDR1 KGHSH, CDR2 LQKENI. V was cut by 3 bases and J by 4 bases, with 13 bases left in between. DNA of the CDR3: TGTGCCAGCTCACCTACAGGCTTTGGTTACGAGCAGTACTTC. This sequence encodes CASSPTGFGYEQYF.

This clone was seen a single time. The V gene is TRBV7-8, the J gene TRBJ1-2, with a possible D match to TRBD1 (5 bases). V was shortened by 6 bases and J by 5 bases, with 16 bases between the two germline ends. The CDR3 is 14 residues long. The germline V gene encodes CDR1 SGHVS and CDR2 FQNEAQ. CDR3 coding DNA: TGTGCCAGCAGTACCGGGACGGACTCTTATGGCTACACCTTC. As protein: CASSTGTDSYGYTF. The entire variable domain, with the rest obtained from reference TRBV7-8 and TRBJ1-2, is as follows: GAGVSQSPRYKVAKRGQDVALRCDPISGHVSLFWYQQALGQGPEFLTYFQNEAQLDKSGLPSDRFFAERPEGSVSTLKIQRTQQEDSAVYLCASSTGTDSYGYTFGSGTRLTVV.

The V call is TRBV28, the J call TRBJ1-1; 8 bases line up with TRBD1. In germline, CDR1 is MDHEN, CDR2 SYDVKM. CDR3 size: 13 residues. The V gene end was trimmed by 5 bases and the J gene end by 9 bases; junction bases not matched to a gene: 8. The CDR3 sequence: CASSARTGKQAFF. DNA for the CDR3: TGTGCCAGCAGTGCCAGGACAGGGAAACAAGCTTTCTTT.

DNA of the CDR3: TGTGCCAGCAGCCCTCGGGAAAACATTCAGTACTTC. The encoded protein is CASSPRENIQYF. This rearrangement joins TRBV28 to TRBJ2-4; D gene uncertain. The length of the CDR3 is 12 residues. Between the trimmed V and J ends, which lost 6 bases and 5 bases, there was a span of 8 bases. Per germline, CDR1 MDHEN and CDR2 SYDVKM.

The chain recombines TRBV6-5 with TRBJ1-1; 7 nucleotides align to TRBD1. CDR1 and CDR2 from the germline V gene are MNHEY and SVGAGI. V gave up 5 bases and J gave up 5 bases; unmatched junction bases: 8. CDR3 size: 14 residues. The CDR3 here is CASSPTDRFTEAFF. In DNA, the CDR3 is TGTGCCAGCAGTCCCACGGACAGGTTTACTGAAGCTTTCTTT.

The chain carries TRBV2 and TRBJ2-1; D is unclear. In germline, CDR1 is SNHLY, CDR2 FYNNEI. The CDR3 loop spans 12 amino acids. The V end lost 7 bases, the J end lost 5 bases, and 9 bases lay between the germline ends. DNA of the CDR3: TGTGCCAGCACCCCAATTGACAATGAGCAGTTCTTC. This translates into CASTPIDNEQFF. The variable domain in full, with the rest retrieved from reference TRBV2 and TRBJ2-1, is EPEVTQTPSHQVTQMGQEVILRCVPISNHLYFYWYRQILGQKVEFLVSFYNNEISEKSEIFDDQFSVERPDGSNFTLKIRSTKLEDSAMYFCASTPIDNEQFFGPGTRLTVL.

This clone was seen just once. The J gene is TRBJ1-5, the V gene TRBV5-1; weak D call: TRBD1 (5 bases). Looked up from germline, CDR1 is SGHRS and CDR2 is YFSETQ. The CDR3 totals 15 residues. The ends were cut back, 4 bases at V and 0 bases at J, with 11 bases in the middle. CDR3 loop: CASSVQGLSNQPQHF. The CDR3, as DNA: TGCGCCAGCAGCGTGCAGGGTCTTAGCAATCAGCCCCAGCATTTT.

V gene TRBV7-2 combines with J gene TRBJ2-1; TRBD2 aligns across 9 bases. The germline CDR1 and CDR2 sequences are SGHTA and FQGNSA. Trimming took 4 bases from V and 9 from J; bases not matched to a gene: 7. The CDR3 covers 14 residues. CDR3 residues: CASSWRGGRSEQFF. The CDR3 coding sequence is TGTGCCAGCAGCTGGCGGGGGGGCCGCAGTGAGCAGTTCTTC.

The J gene is TRBJ2-3, the V gene TRBV5-1; 7 bases line up with TRBD1. After removal of 7 bases from V and 0 bases from J, the junction contained 11 bases not matched to a gene. The CDR3 extends over 16 amino acids. Germline V gives CDR1 SGHRS, CDR2 YFSETQ. The CDR3 DNA reads as TGCGCCAGCCGGCCCGGGACAGCAATCAGCACAGATACGCAGTATTTT. It is translated as CASRPGTAISTDTQYF.

The chain combines TRBV30 with TRBJ2-5; 10 positions match TRBD2. J lost 2 bases, V lost 4 bases, and 4 bases had no gene match. Per germline, CDR1 GTSNPN and CDR2 SVGIG (reference sequence). The CDR3 runs 14 residues. CDR3 sequence reads: CAWTKLAGQETQYF. The DNA of the CDR3 is TGTGCCTGGACCAAACTAGCGGGACAAGAGACCCAGTACTTC. Based on the CDR3 plus reference TRBV30 and TRBJ2-5, the full variable domain is SQTIHQWPATLVQPVGSPLSLECTVEGTSNPNLYWYRQAAGRGLQLLFYSVGIGQISSEVPQNLSASRPQDRQFILSSKKLLLSDSGFYLCAWTKLAGQETQYFGPGTRLLVL.

This chain connects TRBV11-3 to TRBJ2-3; D possibly corresponds to TRBD1 (6 bases). Germline lookup yields CDR1 SGHNT and CDR2 YENEEA. The CDR3 is 17 amino acids. V dropped 0 bases and J dropped 5 bases, with 18 bases sitting between them. CDR3 loop: CASSLDQGGQGGDTQYF. For the CDR3, the DNA is TGTGCCAGCAGCTTAGATCAAGGGGGTCAGGGCGGAGATACGCAGTATTTT.

The V and J genes are TRBV19 and TRBJ2-7, with a weak D call TRBD2 (6 bases). Trimming left V 0 bases short and J 4 bases short, with 10 bases between. The CDR3 spans 14 residues. Germline CDR1 LNHDA, CDR2 SQIVND (reference sequence). CDR3 region: CASSIDLGGYEQYF. As DNA, the CDR3 is TGTGCCAGTAGTATAGACTTGGGAGGATACGAGCAGTACTTC.

V is TRBV4-2 and J is TRBJ2-7; TRBD1 is a possible D gene (6 bases). Germline V gene data show CDR1 as LGHNA and CDR2 as YNFKEQ. Between the trimmed V and J ends, which lost 1 base and 0 bases, there was a span of 19 bases. CDR3 length: 18 amino acids. For the CDR3, the DNA is TGTGCCAGCAGCCAAGCGATGACAGGATTCGATAGCTCCTACGAGCAGTACTTC. Translating it yields CASSQAMTGFDSSYEQYF.

The CDR3 sequence is CASSVGGALETQYF. CDR3 coding DNA: TGTGCCAGCAGCGTAGGGGGGGCGCTGGAGACCCAGTACTTC. The chain uses TRBV9 and TRBJ2-5, with D perhaps being TRBD1 or TRBD2 (6 bases each). The CDR3 spans 14 residues. The V end was cut by 0 bases, the J end by 5 bases, with 11 bases between. Germline values: CDR1 SGDLS, CDR2 YYNGEE.

The chain joins TRBV4-1 to TRBJ1-5, with a weak D call TRBD1 (6 bases). V lost 1 base, J lost 5 bases, and 12 bases lay in between. CDR3 length equals 15 residues. Germline V gives CDR1 MGHRA, CDR2 YSYEKL. As DNA, the CDR3 is TGCGCCAGCAGCCAAGGCAGGGGAGGAGATCAGCCCCAGCATTTT. This translates into CASSQGRGGDQPQHF.

The rearrangement joins TRBV11-3 to TRBJ1-1, with a tentative D call TRBD1 (6 bases). Deletions cut 5 bases from V and 1 base from J, with 11 bases between. Germline CDR1 reads SGHNT; CDR2 reads YENEEA. The CDR3 covers 14 residues. This chain's CDR3 is CASSLRTENTEAFF. DNA of the CDR3: TGTGCCAGCAGCCTACGGACAGAGAACACTGAAGCTTTCTTT.

The chain couples TRBV28 to TRBJ2-7, with no clear D. The V gene's germline CDR1 is MDHEN and CDR2 SYDVKM. With 4 bases removed from V and 4 bases from J, the gap between germline ends came to 14 bases. This CDR3 is built from 14 residues. CDR3 protein: CASSSPQPRYEQYF. DNA for the CDR3: TGTGCCAGCAGTTCCCCCCAACCGAGGTACGAGCAGTACTTC.

The chain has TRBV7-6 and TRBJ1-2, with D perhaps matching TRBD1 (6 bases). The V gene lost 0 bases and the J gene lost 2 bases, with 13 bases spanning the gap. Per germline, CDR1 SGHVS and CDR2 FNYEAQ. CDR3 length equals 16 residues. The CDR3: CASSLASGHPNYGYTF. CDR3 DNA sequence: TGTGCCAGCAGCTTAGCTTCGGGACATCCGAACTATGGCTACACCTTC.

J is TRBJ1-1 and V is TRBV7-6, with TRBD1 matching 7 bases. V was pared by 1 base and J by 4 bases, with 3 bases of the junction left unmatched. Per germline, CDR1 SGHVS and CDR2 FNYEAQ. The CDR3 length is 14 residues. The CDR3 sequence is CASSLGQGRTEAFF. CDR3 nucleotide sequence: TGTGCCAGCAGCTTAGGACAGGGCCGCACTGAAGCTTTCTTT.

This chain connects TRBV5-5 to TRBJ2-3; 10 bases map to TRBD1. Germline V gene lookup returns CDR1 SGHKS and CDR2 YYEKEE (reference sequence). V lost 4 bases to trimming and J lost 5 bases; unmatched junction nucleotides: 10. The CDR3 is made up of 16 amino acids. The CDR3 DNA reads as TGTGCCAGCAGCAGCCGGGACAGGGGAATGAGAGATACGCAGTATTTT. It encodes CASSSRDRGMRDTQYF.

The CDR3 DNA is TGTGCCAGCAGCCCCCAGGGCCTGCGTGGCTACACCTTC. Protein product: CASSPQGLRGYTF. The chain carries TRBV5-6 and TRBJ1-2; perhaps TRBD1 as D (5 bases). Trimming removed 4 bases at V and 7 bases at J, with 14 bases between. The CDR3 runs 13 residues. CDR1 is SGHDT and CDR2 is YYEEEE in the germline V gene.